This entry lists 10 T cell receptor beta chains sequenced from one sample in a study of blood T cells in healthy people across ages. PCR was performed a second time for 7 to 11 cycles using a sample-barcoded 5' primer and a J-beta primer mix. TCRdb processed the 5' RACE reads anew with MiXCR; each CDR3 protein has one entry. The repertoire consists of 1,500,000 or so distinct CDR3 sequences, with 42% occurring once and the leading ten covering 4%. The sample was blood. These receptors all stem from a woman under 30 in good health.

This sequence joins TRBV29-1 and TRBJ2-5, with D unresolved. In germline, CDR1 is SQVTM, CDR2 ANQGSEA. The CDR3 totals 13 residues. Trimming took 7 bases from V and 5 from J, leaving 17 bases between them. The CDR3: CSAHSLFFETQYF. CDR3 in DNA: TGCAGCGCTCACAGCCTGTTCTTTGAGACCCAGTACTTC.

This clonotype was recorded only once. The gene calls are TRBV9 and TRBJ2-1; D could derive from TRBD1 or TRBD2 (5 bases each). The end of the DNA fits TRBJ2-7 better, so the J call may be wrong. Germline assignment: CDR1 SGDLS and CDR2 YYNGEE. The CDR3 is made up of 15 amino acids. CDR3 residues: CASKIGEGTHNEQYF. CDR3 coding DNA: TGTGCCAGCAAGATCGGGGAAGGGACCCACAATGAGCAGTACTTC.

The chain recombines TRBV20-1 with TRBJ2-5, with 7 bases lining up with TRBD2. The CDR3 sequence is 16 residues long. Germline trimming cut 6 bases from V and 11 bases from J; bases unmatched to any gene: 24. Per the germline V gene, CDR1 is DFQATT and CDR2 is SNEGSKA (reference sequence). The CDR3: CSAPPVGREFYNEQYF. The CDR3 DNA is TGCAGTGCCCCACCCGTAGGGAGGGAATTCTACAATGAGCAGTACTTC.

This clonotype was seen only a few times. The chain uses TRBV28 and TRBJ1-4; no reliable D call. The V end was cut by 8 bases, the J end by 5 bases, with 9 bases between. The CDR3 totals 12 residues. Germline V CDR1 and CDR2: MDHEN, SYDVKM. The CDR3 DNA follows: TGTGCCAGCGCTCGGGGAAATGAAAAACTGTTTTTT. This sequence encodes CASARGNEKLFF. Together with reference TRBV28 and TRBJ1-4, the CDR3 gives the full variable domain: DVKVTQSSRYLVKRTGEKVFLECVQDMDHENMFWYRQDPGLGLRLIYFSYDVKMKEKGDIPEGYSVSREKKERFSLILESASTNQTSMYLCASARGNEKLFFGSGTQLSVL.

This chain connects TRBV20-1 to TRBJ1-5; 10 bases line up with TRBD1. The trim removed 5 bases at V and 6 bases at J, leaving 7 bases unmatched. The CDR3 consists of 14 residues. Germline values: CDR1 DFQATT, CDR2 SNEGSKA (reference sequence). Here the CDR3 DNA reads TGCAGTGCTGCCGGGACAGGGGTGGCTCAGCCCCAGCATTTT. This encodes CSAAGTGVAQPQHF.

This clonotype was picked up a small number of times. This may be a read error, as it is one base from a much larger clone. This chain connects TRBV4-3 to TRBJ2-7; 7 bases are a match to TRBD2. The CDR3 extends over 18 amino acids. Germline loops: CDR1 LGHNA, CDR2 YSLEER. V shed 0 bases and J 0 bases; nucleotides not matched to a gene: 11. The CDR3 region has the DNA TGCGCCAGCAGCCAAGAGCACTCCCTGGGGGGGAGCTCCTACGAGCAGTACTTC. Translation gives CASSQEHSLGGSSYEQYF.

In its sample, this clonotype was seen once. The CDR3 coding sequence is TGTGCCAGCAGCATTCAGGGGTCCGGTGGCTACACCTTC. Translating it yields CASSIQGSGGYTF. The V and J genes are TRBV5-6 and TRBJ1-2, with D possibly matching TRBD1 (6 bases). The V end was cut by 4 bases, the J end by 7 bases, with 14 bases between. The CDR3 runs 13 residues. Germline assignment: CDR1 SGHDT and CDR2 YYEEEE.

This clonotype was picked up a small number of times. The chain combines TRBV4-3 with TRBJ1-5; D gene ambiguous. Germline lookup yields CDR1 LGHNA and CDR2 YSLEER. The CDR3 contains 15 residues. The V gene lost 0 bases and the J gene lost 2 bases, with 8 bases spanning the gap. The CDR3 protein is CASSQDRQGNQPQHF. In DNA form, the CDR3 reads TGCGCCAGCAGCCAAGATAGGCAGGGCAATCAGCCCCAGCATTTT.

This clonotype has a count of ten or more. The V and J genes are TRBV14 and TRBJ1-4; D unclear. This CDR3 has 10 amino acids. V was clipped by 11 bases and J by 7 bases, with 8 bases between them. CDR1 and CDR2 (germline): SGHDN, FVKESK. DNA of the CDR3: TGTGCCGACAATAGTGAAAAACTGTTTTTT. Translation: CADNSEKLFF.

The V gene is TRBV20-1, the J gene TRBJ2-1; TRBD2 matches 7 bases. The CDR3 covers 15 residues. Trimming took 6 bases from V and 4 from J; bases not matched to a gene: 12. CDR1 is DFQATT, CDR2 SNEGSKA, per germline (reference sequence). The DNA for the CDR3 is TGCAGTGCAGGGAAGGTGGCGGGAGCTTACAATGAGCAGTTCTTC. Translated, it gives CSAGKVAGAYNEQFF.